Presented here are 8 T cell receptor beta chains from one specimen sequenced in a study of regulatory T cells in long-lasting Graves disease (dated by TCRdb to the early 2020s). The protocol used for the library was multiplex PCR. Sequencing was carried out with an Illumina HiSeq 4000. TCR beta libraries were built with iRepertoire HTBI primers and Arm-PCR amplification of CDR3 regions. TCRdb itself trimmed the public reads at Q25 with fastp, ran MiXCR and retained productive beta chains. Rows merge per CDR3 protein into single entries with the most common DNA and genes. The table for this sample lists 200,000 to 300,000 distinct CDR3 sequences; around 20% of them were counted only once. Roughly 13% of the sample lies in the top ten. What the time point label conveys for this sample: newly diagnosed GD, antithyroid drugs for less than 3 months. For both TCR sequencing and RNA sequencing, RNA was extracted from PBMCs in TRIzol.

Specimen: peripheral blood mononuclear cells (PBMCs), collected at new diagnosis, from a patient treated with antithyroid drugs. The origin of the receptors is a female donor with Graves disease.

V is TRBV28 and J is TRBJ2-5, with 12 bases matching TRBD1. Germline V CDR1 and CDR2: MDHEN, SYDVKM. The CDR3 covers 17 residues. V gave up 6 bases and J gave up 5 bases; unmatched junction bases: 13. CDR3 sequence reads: CASRKGGTGGPRETQYF. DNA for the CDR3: TGTGCCAGCAGGAAAGGGGGGACAGGGGGCCCTCGGGAGACCCAGTACTTC. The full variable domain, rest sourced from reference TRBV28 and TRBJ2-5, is DVKVTQSSRYLVKRTGEKVFLECVQDMDHENMFWYRQDPGLGLRLIYFSYDVKMKEKGDIPEGYSVSREKKERFSLILESASTNQTSMYLCASRKGGTGGPRETQYFGPGTRLLVL.

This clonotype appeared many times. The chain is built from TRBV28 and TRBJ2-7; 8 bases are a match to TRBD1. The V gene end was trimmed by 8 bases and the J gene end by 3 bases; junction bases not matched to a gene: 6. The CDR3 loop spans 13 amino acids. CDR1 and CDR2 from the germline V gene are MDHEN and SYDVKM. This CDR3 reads CASQDRVRYEQYF. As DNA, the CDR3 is TGTGCCAGCCAGGACAGGGTCCGCTACGAGCAGTACTTC.

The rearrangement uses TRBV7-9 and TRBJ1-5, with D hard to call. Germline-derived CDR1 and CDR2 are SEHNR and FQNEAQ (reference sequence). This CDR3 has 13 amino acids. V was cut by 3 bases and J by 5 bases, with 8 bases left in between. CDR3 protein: CASSFNSDQPQHF. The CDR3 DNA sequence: TGTGCCAGCAGCTTCAACAGCGATCAGCCCCAGCATTTT.

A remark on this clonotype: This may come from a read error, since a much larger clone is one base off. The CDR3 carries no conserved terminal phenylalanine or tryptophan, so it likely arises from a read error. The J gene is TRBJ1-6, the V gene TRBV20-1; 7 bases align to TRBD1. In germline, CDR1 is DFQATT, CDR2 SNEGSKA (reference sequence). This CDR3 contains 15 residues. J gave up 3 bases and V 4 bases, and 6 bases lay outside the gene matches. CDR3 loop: CSATRDRIYNSPLHL. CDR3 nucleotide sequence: TGCAGTGCTACCCGGGACAGAATCTATAATTCACCCCTCCACCTT.

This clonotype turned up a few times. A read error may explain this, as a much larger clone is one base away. The CDR3: CASSLSVSSYNSPLHF. CDR3 sequence (DNA): TGTGCCAGCAGTCTCAGCGTCAGCTCCTATAATTCACCCCTCCACTTT. The chain has TRBV27 and TRBJ1-6; D is ambiguous. V was trimmed by 5 bases and J by 0 bases, leaving 11 bases between them. This CDR3 has 16 amino acids. Germline lookup yields CDR1 MNHEY and CDR2 SMNVEV (reference sequence).

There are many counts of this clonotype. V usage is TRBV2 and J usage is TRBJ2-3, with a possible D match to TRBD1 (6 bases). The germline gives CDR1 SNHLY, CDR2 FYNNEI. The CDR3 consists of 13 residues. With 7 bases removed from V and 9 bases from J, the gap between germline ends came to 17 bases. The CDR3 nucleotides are TGTGCCAGCAAACAGGGCGTCCAGGGAACGCAGTATTTT. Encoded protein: CASKQGVQGTQYF.

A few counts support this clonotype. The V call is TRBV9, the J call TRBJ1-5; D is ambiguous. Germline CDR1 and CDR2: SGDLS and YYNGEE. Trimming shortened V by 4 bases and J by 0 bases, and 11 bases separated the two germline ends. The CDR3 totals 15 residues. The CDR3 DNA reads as TGTGCCAGCAGCCCCCAAGACGGTAGCAATCAGCCCCAGCATTTT. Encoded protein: CASSPQDGSNQPQHF.

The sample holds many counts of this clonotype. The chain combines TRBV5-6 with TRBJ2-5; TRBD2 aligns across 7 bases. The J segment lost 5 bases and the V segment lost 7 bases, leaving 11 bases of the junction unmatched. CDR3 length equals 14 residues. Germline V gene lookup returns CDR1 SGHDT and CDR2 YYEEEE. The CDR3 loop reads CASPWGGRGETQYF. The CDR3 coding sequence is TGTGCCAGCCCCTGGGGCGGGAGAGGGGAGACCCAGTACTTC.